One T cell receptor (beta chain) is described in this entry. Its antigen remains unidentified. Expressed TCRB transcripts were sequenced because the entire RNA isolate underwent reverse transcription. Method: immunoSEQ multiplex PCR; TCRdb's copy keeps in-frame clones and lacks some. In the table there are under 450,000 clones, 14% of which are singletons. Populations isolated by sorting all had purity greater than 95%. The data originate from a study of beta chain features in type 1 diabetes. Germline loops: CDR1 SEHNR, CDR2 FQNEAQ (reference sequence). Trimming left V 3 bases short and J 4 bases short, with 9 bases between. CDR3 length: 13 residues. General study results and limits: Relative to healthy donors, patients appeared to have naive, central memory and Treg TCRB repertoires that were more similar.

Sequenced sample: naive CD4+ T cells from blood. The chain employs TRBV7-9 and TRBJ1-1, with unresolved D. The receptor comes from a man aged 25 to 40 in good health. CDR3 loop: CASSFGESTEAFF. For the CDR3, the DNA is TGTGCCAGCAGCTTCGGCGAGAGCACTGAAGCTTTCTTT.